Below are 5 T cell receptor beta chains sequenced from a single sample in a study of T cells in Graves' hyperthyroidism and ophthalmopathy. TCR beta CDR3 regions were amplified from RNA transcripts. The study used the HTBI primer set for a first-round RT-PCR of the TCR CDR3. TCRdb re-called the multiplex PCR reads through MiXCR, storing one row per CDR3 protein. The sample comprises about 600,000 distinct CDR3 sequences, roughly 15% of which are singletons, and less than 3.5% rests with the top ten. Sample: blood. Receptors were obtained from a woman between 40 and 55 years old with Graves' ophthalmopathy.

This clonotype was recorded many times. V usage is TRBV28 and J usage is TRBJ2-1; 11 nucleotides line up with TRBD2. CDR1 is MDHEN, CDR2 SYDVKM, per germline. This CDR3 region has 15 residues. The ends lost 6 bases at V and 9 bases at J; junction bases unmatched: 10. CDR3 protein: CASSVLAGEWSEQFF. The CDR3 coding sequence is TGTGCCAGCAGCGTACTAGCGGGAGAATGGAGTGAGCAGTTCTTC.

This clonotype was counted at least ten times. The rearrangement uses TRBV24-1 and TRBJ2-2; 8 nucleotides agree with TRBD1. J was trimmed by 7 bases and V by 6 bases; bases with no gene match: 6. The CDR3 is made up of 14 amino acids. Looked up from germline, CDR1 is KGHDR and CDR2 is SFDVKD. Here the CDR3 DNA reads TGTGCCACCAGTTCTGACAGGGGCGGCGGGGAGCTGTTTTTT. Translated: CATSSDRGGGELFF.

This chain uses TRBV6-2 or TRBV6-3 with TRBJ1-2; TRBD1 agrees at 8 bases. The CDR3 loop spans 16 amino acids. With V trimmed by 4 bases and J by 8 bases, 15 bases remained unmatched. The germline V gene has CDR1 MNHEY and CDR2 SVGEGT. As DNA, the CDR3 is TGTGCCAGCAGTTCTCTCCCGGGACAGGCGGCACAAGGCTACACCTTC. Translation gives CASSSLPGQAAQGYTF.

The rearrangement joins TRBV20-1 to TRBJ2-1, with TRBD1 identical over 8 bases. After removal of 2 bases from V and 9 bases from J, the junction contained 6 bases not matched to a gene. Per germline, CDR1 DFQATT and CDR2 SNEGSKA (reference sequence). The CDR3 is 13 residues long. The CDR3 sequence: CSARPDRAPEQFF. DNA of the CDR3: TGCAGTGCTAGACCGGACAGGGCACCTGAGCAGTTCTTC.

The table lists this clonotype with many counts. The chain joins TRBV20-1 to TRBJ2-2; the match to TRBD2 covers 7 bases. This CDR3 spans 15 amino acids. Germline V gene data show CDR1 as DFQATT and CDR2 as SNEGSKA (reference sequence). V lost 1 base to trimming and J lost 6 bases; unmatched junction nucleotides: 8. The CDR3 is CSARARLASAGELFF. The CDR3 DNA reads TGCAGTGCTAGAGCAAGACTAGCTTCAGCCGGGGAGCTGTTTTTT.